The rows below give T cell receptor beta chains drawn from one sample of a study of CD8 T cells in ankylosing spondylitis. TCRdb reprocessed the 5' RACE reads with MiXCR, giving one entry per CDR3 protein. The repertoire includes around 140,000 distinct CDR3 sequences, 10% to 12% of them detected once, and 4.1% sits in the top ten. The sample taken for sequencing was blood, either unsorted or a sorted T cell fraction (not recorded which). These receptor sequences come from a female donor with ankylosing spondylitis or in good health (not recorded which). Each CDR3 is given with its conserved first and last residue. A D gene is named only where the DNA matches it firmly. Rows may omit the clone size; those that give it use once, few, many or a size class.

TGTGCCAGCAGAAACAATGAGCAGTTCTTC	CASRNNEQFF	-	many	TRBV7-9	10	TRBJ2-1
TGTGCCAGCTCACCAGAGGGGGTCTACCCTTACGAGCAGTACTTC	CASSPEGVYPYEQYF	-	many	TRBV18	15	TRBJ2-7
TGTGCCAGCAGCCCTACTCAGGGGGCGCAGGATCAGCCCCAGCATTTT	CASSPTQGAQDQPQHF	TRBD1	many	TRBV12-3/TRBV12-4	16	TRBJ1-5
TGTGCCAGCAGCTCCAGGACAGCCCTAAAAGAGACCCAGTACTTC	CASSSRTALKETQYF	-	many	TRBV7-2	15	TRBJ2-5
TGCAGTGTAGGGCTAGGGAGGACTGAAGCTTTCTTT	CSVGLGRTEAFF	-	many	TRBV20-1	12	TRBJ1-1
TGTGCCAGCAGCTCGTTAGCGGAACGGAACAATGAGCAGTTCTTC	CASSSLAERNNEQFF	-	many	TRBV7-9	15	TRBJ2-1
TGCAGTGCTAAGTTCGGAAACACAGATACGCAGTATTTT	CSAKFGNTDTQYF	-	many	TRBV20-1	13	TRBJ2-3
TGCAGTGCTAGGGGACAGGCCATCTATGGCTACACCTTC	CSARGQAIYGYTF	TRBD1	many	TRBV20-1	13	TRBJ1-2
TGCAGCGTTGAAACAGTATCTGGAAACACCATATATTTT	CSVETVSGNTIYF	-	many	TRBV29-1	13	TRBJ1-3
TGTGCCAGTACAACCGGGACAGGGAATGAAAAACTGTTTTTT	CASTTGTGNEKLFF	TRBD1	many	TRBV2	14	TRBJ1-4
TGCAGTGCTAATTGGGGGCGCGGGAGAGCGGAAAAGACCCAGTACTTC	CSANWGRGRAEKTQYF	-	few	TRBV20-1	16	TRBJ2-5
TGTGCCAGCAGCCCGAGGGGGCCAGATACGCAGTATTTT	CASSPRGPDTQYF	TRBD1	many	TRBV7-9	13	TRBJ2-3
TGTGCCAGCACCAGAGGTTTTGGGACAGATACGCAGTATTTT	CASTRGFGTDTQYF	-	many	TRBV7-2	14	TRBJ2-3
TGTGCCAGCAGTCAGCCCTATGGTTACACCTTC	CASSQPYGYTF	-	-	TRBV12-3/TRBV12-4	11	TRBJ1-2
TGCGCCAGCAGAGCCGGGACTAGCACAGATACGCAGTATTTT	CASRAGTSTDTQYF	-	many	TRBV5-1	14	TRBJ2-3
TGTGCCTGGAGCGCGGACCTCCCGGAGCAGTTCTTC	CAWSADLPEQFF	-	many	TRBV30	12	TRBJ2-1
TGTGCCGGCGGGGTTTTTCGGGGCTACACCTTC	CAGGVFRGYTF	-	many	TRBV7-9	11	TRBJ1-2
TGCGCCAGCAGCGCAGGTAGCAATCAGCCCCAGCATTTT	CASSAGSNQPQHF	-	-	TRBV5-1	13	TRBJ1-5
TGTGCCAGCAGTCGCCGCTCTAGCGGGAGGGCCTCGGAGCAGTACTTC	CASSRRSSGRASEQYF	TRBD2	-	TRBV12-3/TRBV12-4	16	TRBJ2-7
TGTGCCACCAGCAGAGATGCCACCAAGGGTGAGCAGTTCTTC	CATSRDATKGEQFF	-	many	TRBV15	14	TRBJ2-1
TGTGCCAGCAGCCCCCCCGCTGGAAACACCATATATTTT	CASSPPAGNTIYF	-	few	TRBV7-3	13	TRBJ1-3
TGTGCCAGCAGCCCTCAATGGGGGGCGGAAAACATTCAGTACTTC	CASSPQWGAENIQYF	-	few	TRBV11-3	15	TRBJ2-4
TGTGCCAGCGGGACTAGCGGCACAGATACGCAGTATTTT	CASGTSGTDTQYF	TRBD2	-	TRBV3-1	13	TRBJ2-3
TGTGCCAGCGGCCTCGACCGTAATGAAAAACTGTTTTTT	CASGLDRNEKLFF	-	-	TRBV6-1	13	TRBJ1-4
TGTGCCAGCTCACCACTAAGCGGGAGGGCCAGCTACGAGCAGTACTTC	CASSPLSGRASYEQYF	TRBD2	many	TRBV18	16	TRBJ2-7
TGTGCCAGCAGCGCCGGACGGACTGCCGGCTCTGGAAACACCATATATTTT	CASSAGRTAGSGNTIYF	-	many	TRBV5-8	17	TRBJ1-3
TGTGCCTGGAGTAACCGGGACAGGCTGTTTTTT	CAWSNRDRLFF	TRBD1	many	TRBV30	11	TRBJ1-4
TGTGCCAGCAGTATATTAGGGGCTCCGAACACTGAAGCTTTCTTT	CASSILGAPNTEAFF	-	many	TRBV28	15	TRBJ1-1
TGCGCCAGCACCCTGAGCCAGGGGGCGGAAGCTTTCTTT	CASTLSQGAEAFF	TRBD1	many	TRBV5-1	13	TRBJ1-1
TGTGCCAGTAGTGCCGGACAGGAGCCCTATGGCTACACCTTC	CASSAGQEPYGYTF	TRBD1	many	TRBV19	14	TRBJ1-2
TGTGCCAGCAGCTTATCCCGGACTAGGAATGAGCAGTTCTTC	CASSLSRTRNEQFF	TRBD2	many	TRBV7-9	14	TRBJ2-1
TGTGCCAGCAGTCCGCGGACTAGCCTGGGGGGGGAGACCCAGTACTTC	CASSPRTSLGGETQYF	TRBD2	-	TRBV6-1	16	TRBJ2-5
TGTGCCAGCAGCAGTTTCGACTATGGCTACACCTTC	CASSSFDYGYTF	-	few	TRBV12-3/TRBV12-4	12	TRBJ1-2
TGTGCCAGCAGTTTACCCTCCTCTGTCTACGAGCAGTACTTC	CASSLPSSVYEQYF	-	-	TRBV28	14	TRBJ2-7
TGCAGTGCTGCGACCGACGTAGAGACCCAGCACTTC	CSAATDVETQHF	-	-	TRBV20-1	12	TRBJ2-5
TGCGCCAGCAGCCAAAGGGTTCTTACCGGACCTGAGCAGTACTTC	CASSQRVLTGPEQYF	-	many	TRBV4-1	15	TRBJ2-7
TGTGCCAGCAGCTTAGACGGGATTTCCACAGATACGCAGTATTTT	CASSLDGISTDTQYF	-	many	TRBV11-3	15	TRBJ2-3
TGTGCCAGCTCACCACCGGGGAGCTACGAGCAGTACTTC	CASSPPGSYEQYF	-	-	TRBV18	13	TRBJ2-7
TGCGCCAGCAGCCAGATAGGCGTTTCCTACGAGCAGTACTTC	CASSQIGVSYEQYF	-	many	TRBV5-1	14	TRBJ2-7
TGCAGCGTTGGGGTGACTAGCGGGAACTACGAGCAGTACTTC	CSVGVTSGNYEQYF	TRBD2	many	TRBV29-1	14	TRBJ2-7
TGTGCCAGCAGCTTAGGCGGCAGGGGGTTTACCGATGGCTACACCTTC	CASSLGGRGFTDGYTF	TRBD1	many	TRBV7-2	16	TRBJ1-2
TGTGCCAGTAGAAGTGGCGACTCTGGGGCCAACGTCCTGACTTTC	CASRSGDSGANVLTF	-	-	TRBV19	15	TRBJ2-6
TGTGCCAGCAGTTACGCGGGAGGCCTCGGGACTAGCTCCTACAATGAGCAGTTCTTC	CASSYAGGLGTSSYNEQFF	TRBD2	many	TRBV6-5	19	TRBJ2-1
TGCGCCAGCAGCCTAGGACAGGGCGTCACGGGTGCTGAAGCTTTCTTT	CASSLGQGVTGAEAFF	TRBD1	many	TRBV4-1	16	TRBJ1-1
TGTACCTGCACCCACCTGGCGGGGGAGGCAATTGTACAAGAGACCCAGTACTTC	CTCTHLAGEAIVQETQYF	-	-	TRBV22-1	18	TRBJ2-5
TGTGCCAGCAGCTCCCGGGACGGGAGCTCCTACAATGAGCAGTTCTTC	CASSSRDGSSYNEQFF	-	few	TRBV7-9	16	TRBJ2-1
TGTGCCAGCAGTGACCGGGACAGGGACACCGGGGAGCTGTTTTTT	CASSDRDRDTGELFF	TRBD1	many	TRBV28	15	TRBJ2-2
TGTGCCAGCAGCTTCCTTGGGGCTGCCAACACCGGGGAGCTGTTTTTT	CASSFLGAANTGELFF	-	many	TRBV7-2	16	TRBJ2-2
TGTGCCAGCTCACTCCTAGCGGGAACGAACACCGGGGAGCTGTTTTTT	CASSLLAGTNTGELFF	TRBD2	many	TRBV18	16	TRBJ2-2
TGTGCCAGCAGCCCGACAAGGGACGAGAATGAAAAACTGTTTTTT	CASSPTRDENEKLFF	-	-	TRBV7-2	15	TRBJ1-4
TGTGCCAGCCTTGCTAACAATGAGCAGTTCTTC	CASLANNEQFF	-	-	TRBV2	11	TRBJ2-1
TGTGCCAGCAGCTCCCAGGGGGCGCTTTCGCAGCCCCAGCATTTT	CASSSQGALSQPQHF	TRBD1	many	TRBV7-2	15	TRBJ1-5
TGTGCCAGCAGTGAAACGTCGGGGGGGGGCCTTAACTATGGCTACACCTTC	CASSETSGGGLNYGYTF	-	many	TRBV6-1	17	TRBJ1-2
TGTGCCAGCAGCTTAGCCGCAACTAGCGGGGGGATTCGGGAGCAGTTCTTC	CASSLAATSGGIREQFF	TRBD2	-	TRBV7-9	17	TRBJ2-1
TGCGCCAGCGCAGGACAGGTCTCCTACGAGCAGTACTTC	CASAGQVSYEQYF	TRBD1	many	TRBV5-1	13	TRBJ2-7
TGCAGTGCCAGACCTAGCGGAAACTACGAGCAGTACTTC	CSARPSGNYEQYF	TRBD2	few	TRBV20-1	13	TRBJ2-7
TGTGCCAGCATCCCCTCGGACCTCTCTGGGGCCAACGTCCTGACTTTC	CASIPSDLSGANVLTF	-	many	TRBV28	16	TRBJ2-6
TGCGCCAGCAGCCTGACGGCGGGGGGAACCTACGAGCAGTACTTC	CASSLTAGGTYEQYF	TRBD2	-	TRBV5-1	15	TRBJ2-7
TGTGCCAGCGTGCGGGGTCGAGCTTTCTTT	CASVRGRAFF	-	many	TRBV6-1	10	TRBJ1-1
TGTGCCAGCAGCTTAGGGGCCGGGACTAGCGGGGGAAACACCGGGGAGCTGTTTTTT	CASSLGAGTSGGNTGELFF	TRBD2	few	TRBV7-6	19	TRBJ2-2